Sequencing of this TCR beta chain was carried out in a study of blood T cell repertoires in COVID-19. Study as a whole: Sample material is recorded as cDNA or gDNA derived from T cells, B-cell-depleted T cells, or PBMCs.

TCRdb keeps only in-frame clones here, not all; method: immunoSEQ multiplex PCR. Of roughly 150,000 clones listed, 80% are singletons. There are 14 residues in the CDR3. Per the germline V gene, CDR1 is MNHNY and CDR2 is SVGAGI (reference sequence). Trimming removed 6 bases from V and 4 bases from J; junction bases left unmatched: 2. The sample was peripheral blood. This rearrangement joins TRBV6-6 to TRBJ1-6, with 8 bases that match TRBD1. The source is a man aged 60 to 69 with acute or convalescent COVID-19. The CDR3 sequence: CASRDREYNSPLHF. DNA for the CDR3: TGTGCCAGCAGGGACAGGGAGTATAATTCACCCCTCCACTTT.